The 8 T cell receptor beta chains given below trace back to one sample, sequenced in a study of control samples from healthy donors and cancer patients. TCRdb's copy holds only in-frame clones and misses some; the assay was immunoSEQ multiplex PCR. The sample contains around 70,000 clones, 83% of which appear only once. Material: blood. These receptors came from a man aged 60 to 75 in good health.

The chain joins TRBV5-1 to TRBJ2-3; possible D gene TRBD1, 6 bases. Between the trimmed V and J ends, which lost 4 bases and 9 bases, there was a span of 15 bases. The CDR3 spans 13 residues. Germline V gene sequence: CDR1 SGHRS, CDR2 YFSETQ. As DNA, the CDR3 is TGCGCCAGCAGCACACGTGGGGGCTCCACGCAGTATTTT. As protein: CASSTRGGSTQYF.

This clone showed up just once. The chain has TRBV11-2 and TRBJ2-5; D perhaps matches TRBD1 (5 bases). The germline gives CDR1 SGHAT, CDR2 FQNNGV. V lost 5 bases to trimming and J lost 2 bases, with 18 bases between them. This CDR3 region has 16 residues. DNA of the CDR3: TGTGCCAGCAGCCCTTGGGGCGGCAGTTTACAAGAGACCCAGTACTTC. Encoded protein: CASSPWGGSLQETQYF.

A few counts support this clone. The chain uses TRBV29-1 and TRBJ1-2; D perhaps matches TRBD1 (5 bases). Germline V gene lookup returns CDR1 SQVTM and CDR2 ANQGSEA. Between the trimmed V and J ends, which lost 3 bases and 4 bases, there was a span of 12 bases. The CDR3 runs 13 residues. The CDR3 sequence: CSVEWGGGYGYTF. CDR3 DNA sequence: TGCAGCGTTGAGTGGGGGGGTGGCTATGGCTACACCTTC.

On this clone: Other DNA sequences in the sample encode the same CDR3. The chain is built from TRBV11-2 and TRBJ2-1; 15 bases fit TRBD2. The CDR3 consists of 15 residues. Trimming at V came to 0 bases and at J to 10 bases, leaving 1 base not matched to a gene. CDR1 and CDR2 (germline): SGHAT, FQNNGV. The CDR3 spells CASSLDGTSGREQFF. Here the CDR3 DNA reads TGTGCCAGCAGCTTAGACGGGACTAGCGGGAGGGAGCAGTTCTTC.

V and J are TRBV30 and TRBJ2-5; 7 nucleotides line up with TRBD1. CDR3 length: 14 residues. Losses at the gene ends were 3 bases for V and 0 bases for J; bases not matched to a gene: 4. From germline, CDR1 is GTSNPN and CDR2 SVGIG (reference sequence). CDR3 residues: CAWRRQGYQETQYF. CDR3 DNA: TGTGCCTGGAGGCGACAGGGATACCAAGAGACCCAGTACTTC.

The rearrangement links TRBV7-2 to TRBJ2-7, with 12 nucleotides matching TRBD1. V shed 9 bases, J shed 1 base, and the junction held 16 bases outside the gene matches. This CDR3 has 18 residues. Looked up from germline, CDR1 is SGHTA and CDR2 is FQGNSA. The CDR3 loop is CASQLSSGTGGKSYEQYF. CDR3 coding DNA: TGTGCCAGTCAACTTTCATCCGGGACAGGGGGCAAATCCTACGAGCAGTACTTC.

The V call is TRBV6-6, the J call TRBJ1-1, with TRBD1 as a possible D gene (6 bases). The V end lost 6 bases, the J end lost 3 bases, and 14 bases lay between the germline ends. This CDR3 has 14 amino acids. Looked up from germline, CDR1 is MNHNY and CDR2 is SVGAGI (reference sequence). The CDR3 nucleotides are TGTGCCAGCAGAAAACAAAGGGGGGACACTGAAGCTTTCTTT. This gives the protein CASRKQRGDTEAFF.

The V and J genes are TRBV9 and TRBJ2-7; D perhaps matches TRBD2 (5 bases). CDR3 length: 13 amino acids. The germline CDR1 and CDR2 sequences are SGDLS and YYNGEE. V lost 0 bases and J 6 bases, leaving 10 bases between the germline ends. The CDR3 loop reads CASSVAVGSEQYF. The CDR3 DNA follows: TGTGCCAGCAGCGTAGCGGTTGGGAGCGAGCAGTACTTC.